These 16 T cell receptor beta chains share one sample of origin, sequenced in a study of STAT3 mutations in large granular lymphocyte leukemia. Profiled with immunoSEQ multiplex PCR; TCRdb holds only in-frame clones, not every one. Counted here are roughly 3,000 clones, approximately 88% occurring once; the ten biggest clones make up approximately 46%. Findings of the study overall: Every T-cell large granular lymphocyte leukemia patient had at least one immunodominant TCR beta clonotype.

These receptors lack a known antigen. Specimen: peripheral blood mononuclear cells. The receptors shown here come from a man in his forties with T-cell large granular lymphocyte leukemia. Some clones in this sample may be carry-over from other donors' samples.

The chain combines TRBV4-3 with TRBJ2-3; D possibly uses TRBD1 or TRBD2 (6 bases each). Germline CDR1 reads LGHNA; CDR2 reads YSLEER. Trimming pared 1 base from V and 6 bases from J, leaving 20 bases between. This CDR3 has 17 residues. The CDR3 spells CASSQGLRTGAWDTQYF. CDR3 coding DNA: TGCGCCAGCAGCCAAGGCCTTCGGACGGGGGCCTGGGATACGCAGTATTTT.

This chain connects TRBV29-1 to TRBJ2-7; 8 bases map to TRBD1. CDR1 and CDR2 (germline): SQVTM, ANQGSEA. The CDR3 contains 13 residues. V lost 6 bases and J lost 4; bases outside the gene matches: 8. CDR3: CSVSGQGEYEQYF. CDR3 in DNA: TGCAGCGTGTCCGGACAGGGAGAATACGAGCAGTACTTC.

The chain uses TRBV4-1 and TRBJ1-2, with 11 bases fitting TRBD1. Germline-derived CDR1 and CDR2 are MGHRA and YSYEKL. V lost 4 bases to trimming and J lost 5 bases; unmatched junction nucleotides: 6. The CDR3 is 15 residues long. This chain's CDR3 is CASSLIGQGAYGYTF. CDR3 nucleotide sequence: TGCGCCAGCAGCCTAATTGGACAGGGGGCTTATGGCTACACCTTC.

The gene calls are TRBV6-6 and TRBJ2-3; D may be TRBD2 (5 bases). V lost 0 bases, J lost 4 bases, and 11 bases lay in between. The CDR3 spans 15 residues. Germline V gene lookup returns CDR1 MNHNY and CDR2 SVGAGI (reference sequence). In nucleotides, the CDR3 is TGTGCCAGCAGTTACTCAAGAGGGTCCGCAGATACGCAGTATTTT. Its protein product is CASSYSRGSADTQYF.

This chain joins TRBV5-4 and TRBJ1-1; D is uncertain. Germline loops: CDR1 SGHNT, CDR2 YYREEE (reference sequence). This CDR3 contains 14 residues. V dropped 2 bases and J dropped 0 bases, with 8 bases sitting between them. The CDR3 protein is CASSLGELNTEAFF. The CDR3 DNA sequence: TGTGCCAGCAGCTTAGGAGAACTGAACACTGAAGCTTTCTTT.

This clone was observed a handful of times. V and J are TRBV6-5 and TRBJ2-5; 11 bases match TRBD1. CDR3 size: 12 residues. Losses at the gene ends were 6 bases for V and 9 bases for J; bases not matched to a gene: 3. CDR1 MNHEY and CDR2 SVGAGI come from the germline V gene. The CDR3 protein is CASSGTGGAQYF. The CDR3 nucleotides are TGTGCCAGCAGCGGGACAGGGGGAGCCCAGTACTTC.

V usage is TRBV4-3 and J usage is TRBJ2-1, with D unresolved. Germline assignment: CDR1 LGHNA and CDR2 YSLEER. This CDR3 contains 12 residues. Trimming removed 0 bases from V and 8 bases from J, with 5 bases in between. The CDR3 nucleotides read TGCGCCAGCAGCCAAGATGCTGATGAGCAGTTCTTC. Protein: CASSQDADEQFF.

The chain employs TRBV9 and TRBJ2-5; 12 bases are a match to TRBD2. V was pared by 5 bases and J by 4 bases, with 6 bases of the junction left unmatched. This CDR3 comprises 15 residues. The germline CDR1 and CDR2 sequences are SGDLS and YYNGEE. CDR3 DNA sequence: TGTGCCAGCAGTAGTCTAGCGGGGGGGCCAGAGACCCAGTACTTC. This gives the protein CASSSLAGGPETQYF.

This chain connects TRBV19 to TRBJ1-1; D ambiguous. Deletions cut 5 bases from V and 0 bases from J, with 16 bases between. CDR1 is LNHDA and CDR2 is SQIVND in the germline V gene (reference sequence). CDR3 size: 16 residues. CDR3 coding DNA: TGTGCCAGTAGTCCGGACGCATCTCCTTTGAACACTGAAGCTTTCTTT. Translated, it gives CASSPDASPLNTEAFF.

The chain joins TRBV30 to TRBJ1-1; D gene unclear. The CDR3 totals 12 residues. The germline V gene encodes CDR1 GTSNPN and CDR2 SVGIG (reference sequence). Trimming cost V 5 bases and J 4 bases, with 11 bases left between them. The CDR3 sequence is CAWVAGSTEAFF. The CDR3 coding sequence is TGTGCCTGGGTTGCGGGTTCCACTGAAGCTTTCTTT.

This clone is a singleton in its sample. This chain joins TRBV10-3 and TRBJ1-1, with D possibly TRBD1 on 5 matching bases. The CDR3 consists of 15 residues. Germline lookup yields CDR1 ENHRY and CDR2 SYGVKD. V gave up 4 bases and J gave up 6 bases, with 18 bases separating them. CDR3 nucleotide sequence: TGTGCCATCAGTGGGGACGGCCCGAGGAGCGCTGAAGCTTTCTTT. It yields the protein CAISGDGPRSAEAFF.

This chain connects TRBV5-1 to TRBJ2-1, with 16 bases aligning to TRBD2. The CDR3 loop spans 17 amino acids. The V segment lost 4 bases and the J segment 4 bases; nucleotides outside the gene matches: 5. Germline lookup yields CDR1 SGHRS and CDR2 YFSETQ. The CDR3 DNA reads as TGCGCCAGCAGCCCTGGGACTAGCGGGGGGGTTTACAATGAGCAGTTCTTC. Amino acids: CASSPGTSGGVYNEQFF.

The chain recombines TRBV11-2 with TRBJ2-3; D is ambiguous. The CDR3 consists of 15 residues. The ends were cut back, 1 base at V and 0 bases at J, with 8 bases in the middle. CDR1 is SGHAT, CDR2 FQNNGV, per germline. Here the CDR3 reads CASSLGADSTDTQYF. The CDR3 DNA sequence: TGTGCCAGCAGCTTAGGGGCGGATAGCACAGATACGCAGTATTTT. Full variable domain (missing parts from reference TRBV11-2 and TRBJ2-3): EAGVAQSPRYKIIEKRQSVAFWCNPISGHATLYWYQQILGQGPKLLIQFQNNGVVDDSQLPKDRFSAERLKGVDSTLKIQPAKLEDSAVYLCASSLGADSTDTQYFGPGTRLTVL.

The chain is built from TRBV6-5 and TRBJ1-5, with no clear D. The ends were cut back, 5 bases at V and 4 bases at J, with 15 bases in the middle. This CDR3 has 15 residues. Germline V lookup: CDR1 MNHEY, CDR2 SVGAGI. The CDR3 DNA reads as TGTGCCAGCAGTCTTTACGGTTCTGGTAATCAGCCCCAGCATTTT. Its translation is CASSLYGSGNQPQHF.

The chain recombines TRBV29-1 with TRBJ2-7; D gene ambiguous. The germline V and J ends were trimmed by 3 bases and 3 bases, with 12 bases remaining between them. Germline V lookup: CDR1 SQVTM, CDR2 ANQGSEA. The CDR3 loop spans 13 amino acids. CDR3 protein: CSVDTPGGYEQYF. CDR3 nucleotides: TGCAGCGTTGATACGCCGGGCGGCTACGAGCAGTACTTC.

This clone was seen just once. The V call is TRBV6-5, the J call TRBJ2-7; unclear D gene. Trimming shortened V by 6 bases and J by 4 bases, and 10 bases separated the two germline ends. The CDR3 runs to 12 residues. Germline CDR1 is MNHEY and CDR2 is SVGAGI. CDR3 loop: CASRSTAYEQYF. The CDR3 DNA sequence: TGTGCCAGCAGATCAACAGCTTACGAGCAGTACTTC.